This TCR beta chain was identified in a study of blood T cell repertoires in COVID-19. The table came from immunoSEQ multiplex PCR; TCRdb's copy has only in-frame clones and leaves some out. Seen here are roughly 39,000 clones, 85% to 90% observed once, and the top ten hold about 4.2%. V lost 6 bases, J lost 1 base, and 19 bases lay in between. Per the germline V gene, CDR1 is SNHLY and CDR2 is FYNNEI. The CDR3 extends over 17 amino acids. The sample comprised peripheral blood. The chain couples TRBV2 to TRBJ1-5; D gene ambiguous. The source is a man in his 60s with acute or convalescent COVID-19. The CDR3 protein is CASSETVRGGSNQPQHF. The DNA for the CDR3 is TGTGCCAGCAGCGAGACCGTCCGGGGTGGGAGCAATCAGCCCCAGCATTTT.